This T cell receptor beta chain was sequenced for a study of blood T cells in healthy people across ages. V lost 4 bases and J 1 base, leaving 13 bases between the germline ends. Germline CDR1 is SGHAT and CDR2 is FQNNGV. CDR3 length: 15 residues. The use of a sample-barcoded 5' primer and a J-beta primer mix characterized a second PCR of roughly 6 to 12 cycles. TCRdb redid the calling of the 5' RACE reads with MiXCR, one entry per CDR3 protein. The sample lists some 900,000 distinct CDR3 sequences; about 44% were seen once. Material for sequencing was blood. The receptor was derived from a man aged 25 to 40 in good health. The chain joins TRBV11-2 to TRBJ2-5; possible D gene TRBD2, 6 bases. The CDR3 nucleotides are TGTGCCAGCAGCTCCCTAAACGGGGGCCAAGAGACCCAGTACTTC. Its protein product is CASSSLNGGQETQYF. Variable domain in full (rest from reference TRBV11-2 and TRBJ2-5): EAGVAQSPRYKIIEKRQSVAFWCNPISGHATLYWYQQILGQGPKLLIQFQNNGVVDDSQLPKDRFSAERLKGVDSTLKIQPAKLEDSAVYLCASSSLNGGQETQYFGPGTRLLVL.